This T cell receptor (beta chain) is from a study of blood T cell repertoires in COVID-19. The V gene's germline CDR1 is MNHEY and CDR2 SVGEGT. The CDR3 sequence is 17 residues long. V gave up 2 bases and J gave up 0 bases; unmatched junction bases: 4. Measured with immunoSEQ multiplex PCR; TCRdb has only the in-frame clones, and not every one. The sample records about 250,000 clones, around nine tenths being singletons. This clonotype was sampled from a woman aged 55 to 70 who had recovered from COVID-19. This chain joins TRBV6-2 or TRBV6-3 and TRBJ2-2, with 9 bases fitting TRBD1. The material sequenced was peripheral blood. CDR3 nucleotide sequence: TGTGCCAGCAGTTACAACAGACAGGGGGCGAACACCGGGGAGCTGTTTTTT. It translates to CASSYNRQGANTGELFF.